These T cell receptor beta chains were read from a single sample in a study of shared clonotypes between healthy human individuals. Clones were read by immunoSEQ multiplex PCR, and TCRdb kept only the in-frame ones, dropping some. The table records fewer than 1.6 million clones, 98% to 99% of them present only once. Sequencing was carried out using naive CD4+ T cells sorted from blood. These receptors were obtained from a man younger than 40 in good health. Both conserved end residues are part of each CDR3. The D gene is left open where the match is weak. Only some rows state a clone size, as once, few, many or a class for expanded clones.

TRBV11-2	.	.	TRBJ2-5	CASSSPPRFKETQYF	TGTGCCAGCAGCTCTCCCCCCAGATTTAAAGAGACCCAGTACTTC
TRBV10-3	.	.	TRBJ2-5	CAISEDRVAGGTQYF	TGTGCCATCAGTGAGGATCGGGTGGCGGGCGGGACCCAGTACTTC
TRBV27	.	.	TRBJ2-7	CASSLIPGGEQYF	TGTGCCAGCAGTTTAATTCCCGGTGGCGAGCAGTACTTC
TRBV4-3	.	once	TRBJ1-3	CASSQETGNTIYF	TGCGCCAGCAGCCAAGAAACTGGAAACACCATATATTTT
TRBV27	TRBD1	.	TRBJ2-7	CASSVLGQGTYEQYF	TGTGCCAGCAGTGTACTGGGACAGGGGACCTACGAGCAGTACTTC
TRBV28	TRBD2	.	TRBJ2-1	CASSLAGGDLGQFF	TGTGCCAGCAGTTTGGCGGGAGGGGATTTAGGGCAGTTCTTC
TRBV30	.	.	TRBJ2-7	CAWSAGSGPYEQYF	TGTGCCTGGAGTGCAGGGAGCGGTCCCTACGAGCAGTACTTC
TRBV6-1	.	.	TRBJ1-1	CASRKMNTEAFF	TGTGCCAGCCGAAAAATGAACACTGAAGCTTTCTTT
TRBV19	.	few	TRBJ1-5	CASSITGSNQPQHF	TGTGCCAGTAGTATAACCGGGAGCAATCAGCCCCAGCATTTT
TRBV6-5	.	.	TRBJ1-2	CASSNGGIEAF	TGTGCCAGCAGCAACGGCGGCATAGAGGCCTTC
TRBV5-1	.	.	TRBJ2-1	CASSLALDEQFF	TGCGCCAGCAGCTTGGCCCTAGATGAGCAGTTCTTC
TRBV6-6	.	.	TRBJ1-5	CASSGPEGSNQPQHF	TGTGCCAGCAGTGGCCCTGAAGGCAGCAATCAGCCCCAGCATTTT
TRBV14	.	.	TRBJ2-7	CASSQGPGGYEQYF	TGTGCCAGCAGCCAAGGACCCGGCGGCTACGAGCAGTACTTC
TRBV7-9	TRBD2	.	TRBJ2-1	CASSLSTGGVNNEQFF	TGTGCCAGCAGCTTATCTACGGGAGGCGTTAACAATGAGCAGTTCTTC
TRBV6-5	TRBD1	.	TRBJ1-1	CASGQGRSNTEAFF	TGTGCCAGCGGACAGGGGCGATCTAACACTGAAGCTTTCTTT
TRBV7-8	.	.	TRBJ2-1	CASSFEGHSYNEQFF	TGTGCCAGCAGCTTTGAAGGGCACTCCTACAATGAGCAGTTCTTC
TRBV25-1	.	.	TRBJ1-1	CASGRVGFPEAFF	TGTGCCAGCGGGAGGGTGGGGTTCCCTGAAGCTTTCTTT
TRBV5-1	.	.	TRBJ2-7	CASSAGYEQYF	TGCGCCAGCAGCGCGGGCTACGAGCAGTACTTC
TRBV13	TRBD1	.	TRBJ1-4	CASSFGTGLSEKLFF	TGTGCCAGCAGCTTTGGGACAGGACTTTCGGAAAAACTGTTTTTT
TRBV7-2	TRBD2	.	TRBJ2-5	CASSLRFTSGSDETQYF	TGTGCCAGCAGCTTACGCTTCACTAGCGGGAGTGACGAGACCCAGTACTTC
TRBV11-2	TRBD2	.	TRBJ2-7	CASSPGRLAGIEQYF	TGTGCCAGCAGCCCCGGCCGGCTAGCGGGAATAGAGCAGTACTTC
TRBV19	.	.	TRBJ1-2	CASSIDSWSYGYTF	TGTGCCAGTAGTATTGACAGTTGGAGCTATGGCTACACCTTC
TRBV5-1	.	.	TRBJ1-2	CASSRGDSGQNYGYTF	TGCGCCAGCAGCCGAGGGGATTCGGGACAAAACTATGGCTACACCTTC
TRBV20-1	.	.	TRBJ2-1	CSASLGAEQFF	TGCAGTGCTTCCCTAGGGGCTGAGCAGTTCTTC
TRBV7-9	TRBD2	.	TRBJ2-5	CASSLAGGSRSWQETQYF	TGTGCCAGCAGCTTAGCGGGGGGGTCGCGAAGTTGGCAAGAGACCCAGTACTTC
TRBV5-1	.	.	TRBJ2-3	CASSLVPGGTDTQYF	TGCGCCAGCAGCTTGGTACCAGGGGGCACAGATACGCAGTATTTT
TRBV27	.	.	TRBJ2-3	CASSLVRYQDTQYF	TGTGCCAGCAGTTTGGTCCGTTACCAAGATACGCAGTATTTT
TRBV5-6	TRBD1	.	TRBJ2-4	CASSRKGQGLAKNIQYF	TGTGCCAGCAGCCGGAAGGGACAGGGGTTGGCCAAAAACATTCAGTACTTC
TRBV19	.	.	TRBJ2-1	CASSIEDYYNEQFF	TGTGCCAGTAGTATAGAGGATTATTACAATGAGCAGTTCTTC
TRBV28	.	.	TRBJ1-3	CASSSDSATLGNTIYF	TGTGCCAGCAGTTCGGACAGCGCGACTCTTGGGAACACCATATATTTT
TRBV9	TRBD2	.	TRBJ2-1	CASSATSGRLRNEQFF	TGTGCCAGCAGCGCCACTAGCGGGAGGTTGAGGAATGAGCAGTTCTTC
TRBV18	TRBD1	.	TRBJ2-7	CASSPIQGVYEQYF	TGTGCCAGCTCACCAATACAGGGGGTCTACGAGCAGTACTTC
TRBV18	TRBD1	.	TRBJ1-1	CASSPLGGQTAFF	TGTGCCAGCTCACCCCTAGGGGGCCAGACGGCTTTCTTT
TRBV29-1	TRBD1	.	TRBJ2-3	CSVVRQGTTDTQYF	TGCAGCGTTGTTAGACAGGGAACTACAGATACGCAGTATTTT
TRBV28	TRBD1	.	TRBJ1-5	CASSLIGTANSNQPQHF	TGTGCCAGCAGTTTGATTGGGACAGCAAATAGCAATCAGCCCCAGCATTTT
TRBV2	TRBD2	.	TRBJ2-5	CASSRTSGRAGEETQYF	TGTGCCAGCAGTCGGACTAGCGGGAGGGCCGGGGAAGAGACCCAGTACTTC
TRBV28	TRBD2	.	TRBJ2-3	CASRLAGGPPDTQYF	TGTGCCAGCAGACTAGCGGGAGGGCCCCCAGATACGCAGTATTTT
TRBV11-2	.	.	TRBJ2-3	CASSLDFGSTDTQYF	TGTGCCAGCAGCTTAGATTTCGGTAGCACAGATACGCAGTATTTT
TRBV5-4	.	.	TRBJ2-5	CASHTQQGFIETQYF	TGTGCCAGCCATACCCAACAGGGATTCATAGAGACCCAGTACTTC
TRBV7-9	.	once	TRBJ1-5	CASSLGQGPQPQHF	TGTGCCAGCAGCTTAGGGCAGGGGCCTCAGCCCCAGCATTTT